The T cell receptor (beta chain) under discussion was sequenced for a study of early T cells in non-severe SARS-CoV-2 infection. The study's findings and limits: The matching step, a VDJdb search, favored anti-spike CD8 responses and missed private and CD4 specificities.

This clonotype was recorded many times. What it binds is unknown. TCRdb passed the 5' RACE reads through MiXCR, listing each CDR3 protein once. The table includes about 22,000 distinct CDR3 sequences, 3.6% detected once. V was trimmed by 10 bases and J by 2 bases, leaving 14 bases between them. Per the germline V gene, CDR1 is MNHNY and CDR2 is SVGAGI (reference sequence). CDR3 size: 13 residues. This receptor was taken from an adult who was a healthcare worker with PCR-confirmed SARS-CoV-2 infection or an uninfected control (not recorded which). This chain connects TRBV6-6 to TRBJ1-2; D remains unclear. Sequencing input: whole blood. The CDR3 DNA reads TGTGCCACCCTTAGGGCTTCCAACTATGGCTACACCTTC. Amino acids: CATLRASNYGYTF.